A selection of T cell receptor beta chains follows, all from one sample in a study of cytomegalovirus exposure and HLA in healthy donors. TCRdb keeps only in-frame clones here, not all; method: immunoSEQ multiplex PCR. The sample shows about 180,000 clones, around 80% of them seen only once. Input material: PBMCs. These receptors originate from a woman in her twenties or thirties in good health and CMV-seronegative. Each CDR3 is given without its conserved first and last residue. Only some rows state a clone size, as once, few, many or a class for expanded clones.

cdr3_length clone_size j_call v_call cdr3_aa
15 few TRBJ2-7 TRBV30 AWSPWTGEGLRSEQY
12 - TRBJ1-5 TRBV10-3 AISEGGGGQPQH
10 - TRBJ2-7 TRBV19 ASKTERGGQY
12 few TRBJ2-3 TRBV2 ASRGGGAADTQY
13 - TRBJ1-2 TRBV5-6 ASSLGDRGLYGYT
10 - TRBJ2-1 TRBV2 ASRRGNNEQF
11 - TRBJ1-2 TRBV6-1 ASRRTGTYGYT
13 - TRBJ2-5 TRBV6-5 ASSLLAGSQETQY
13 - TRBJ2-5 TRBV5-1 ASSLGDRGAETQY
13 - TRBJ1-2 TRBV5-1 ASSLDGTGEYGYT
12 - TRBJ2-3 TRBV7-9 ASSLAGTGDTQY
12 - TRBJ2-1 TRBV27 ATKAWGGYNEQF
13 - TRBJ1-1 TRBV15 ATSRGTITGTEAF
12 - TRBJ1-2 TRBV6-5 ASSYSGQASGYT
12 few TRBJ1-4 TRBV7-2 ASSEGGTNEKLF
13 - TRBJ2-5 TRBV7-2 ASSFDRGVGETQY
13 - TRBJ2-7 TRBV12-5 ASGFAGTGPHEQY
16 - TRBJ1-4 TRBV4-3 ASSQVRIRQAINEKLF
13 - TRBJ1-4 TRBV9 ASSVSGGSPEKLF
15 - TRBJ2-5 TRBV2 ASSDGGSSRKSETQY
13 - TRBJ1-2 TRBV27 ASSSLGQGDYGYT
11 once TRBJ2-7 TRBV30 AWTRGLNYEQY
11 few TRBJ1-5 TRBV30 AWSPGHDGPQH
13 - TRBJ2-5 TRBV5-4 ASSLNPTGGETQY
12 - TRBJ2-7 TRBV19 ASRNRGKDYEQY
9 - TRBJ2-7 TRBV10-2 AAGGTYEQY
14 - TRBJ2-5 TRBV28 ASSEPRGAAGETQY
13 - TRBJ2-7 TRBV13 ASSLLGGVSYEQY
11 once TRBJ1-2 TRBV9 ASSVGQGYGYT
11 - TRBJ2-3 TRBV7-2 ASSPTRADTQY
14 - TRBJ1-6 TRBV6-5 ASSYSPQGTNSPLH
9 - TRBJ1-1 TRBV29-1 SVVETVEAF
14 - TRBJ2-1 TRBV5-4 ASSLGDSGGASEQF
12 few TRBJ2-7 TRBV7-2 ASSLGTFYYEQY
15 few TRBJ2-1 TRBV7-2 ASSKRSGTGAYNEQF
14 once TRBJ2-1 TRBV7-6 ASGRQRGGSYNEQF
10 once TRBJ2-5 TRBV11-2 ASSPNRETQY